Presented here are 12 T cell receptor beta chains from one specimen sequenced in a study of radiation and T cells in renal cell carcinoma. Time point defined: blood 4 weeks post-SBRT, at nephrectomy. The treatment: 15 Gy SBRT to primary tumor, nephrectomy 4 weeks later. Some clones are missing from TCRdb's copy, which holds only in-frame ones; the method was immunoSEQ multiplex PCR. The table has 120,000 to 150,000 clones, 70% to 90% seen once. Sequenced here: blood, sampled from a patient whose treatment included radiotherapy and nephrectomy. These receptors were obtained from a woman aged 45-60 years with renal cell carcinoma.

The gene calls are TRBV7-9 and TRBJ2-7; weak D call: TRBD1 (5 bases). V lost 5 bases, J lost 6 bases, and 14 bases lay in between. Germline V gene data show CDR1 as SEHNR and CDR2 as FQNEAQ (reference sequence). CDR3 length: 13 amino acids. CDR3 residues: CASSPVVGLEQYF. The CDR3 DNA is TGTGCCAGCAGCCCGGTGGTGGGGCTCGAGCAGTACTTC.

V usage is TRBV18 and J usage is TRBJ2-7, with D uncertain. Looked up from germline, CDR1 is KGHSH and CDR2 is LQKENI. The germline V and J ends were trimmed by 3 bases and 7 bases, with 10 bases remaining between them. This CDR3 spans 12 amino acids. The CDR3 loop is CASSPSTREQYF. In DNA form, the CDR3 reads TGTGCCAGCTCACCTTCTACCAGGGAGCAGTACTTC.

This clone turned up a few times. The chain couples TRBV4-3 to TRBJ1-5, with a weak D call TRBD1 (6 bases). Germline loops: CDR1 LGHNA, CDR2 YSLEER. The CDR3 length is 18 residues. Trimming shortened V by 0 bases and J by 5 bases, and 20 bases separated the two germline ends. The CDR3 protein is CASSQDFEGWTADQPQHF. The CDR3 DNA reads TGCGCCAGCAGCCAAGATTTCGAGGGATGGACAGCTGATCAGCCCCAGCATTTT.

This clone was detected a few times. The V and J genes are TRBV6-1 and TRBJ1-1; the match to TRBD1 covers 9 bases. Germline lookup yields CDR1 MNHNS and CDR2 SASEGT. V lost 5 bases and J lost 5; bases outside the gene matches: 3. CDR3 length: 13 amino acids. The DNA for the CDR3 is TGTGCCAGCAGTCGACAGGGGGATACTGAAGCTTTCTTT. Translating it yields CASSRQGDTEAFF.

The rearrangement links TRBV7-9 to TRBJ2-6, with unresolved D. Germline lookup yields CDR1 SEHNR and CDR2 FQNEAQ (reference sequence). The CDR3 covers 13 residues. Trimming pared 6 bases from V and 3 bases from J, leaving 6 bases between. CDR3 bases: TGTGCCAGCAGGTGGGATGGGGCCAACGTCCTGACTTTC. It encodes CASRWDGANVLTF.

The genes are TRBV5-1 and TRBJ1-2, with D uncertain. The germline V gene encodes CDR1 SGHRS and CDR2 YFSETQ. The CDR3 is made up of 13 amino acids. V was shortened by 2 bases and J by 2 bases, with 7 bases between the two germline ends. In nucleotides, the CDR3 is TGCGCCAGCAGCTTCCGGCAAAACTATGGCTACACCTTC. This translates into CASSFRQNYGYTF.

This clone was counted at least ten times. This sequence joins TRBV7-2 and TRBJ1-4; no definite D call. The germline V and J ends were trimmed by 1 base and 8 bases, with 11 bases remaining between them. Germline V gene lookup returns CDR1 SGHTA and CDR2 FQGNSA. This CDR3 has 14 residues. This chain's CDR3 is CASSLDGRNEKLFF. CDR3 nucleotides: TGTGCCAGCAGCTTAGATGGACGGAACGAAAAACTGTTTTTT.

The chain combines TRBV5-8 with TRBJ1-1, with D unresolved. CDR1 SGHTS and CDR2 YDEGEE come from the germline V gene. V lost 0 bases and J 6 bases, leaving 9 bases between the germline ends. The CDR3 runs to 13 residues. The CDR3, as DNA: TGTGCCAGCAGCTTGGAAGTCTGGGCTGAAGCTTTCTTT. Amino acids: CASSLEVWAEAFF.

The rearrangement links TRBV6-1 to TRBJ2-5; no firm D call. The ends were cut back, 6 bases at V and 5 bases at J, with 13 bases in the middle. CDR1 is MNHNS and CDR2 is SASEGT in the germline V gene. This CDR3 is built from 13 residues. The CDR3 DNA reads as TGTGCCAGCAGCCCCACCCGTACGGAGACCCAGTACTTC. This codes for CASSPTRTETQYF.

Written as DNA, the CDR3 is TGCGCCAGCAGTGCGGGACAGACTTTGGGCGAGCAGTACTTC. This codes for CASSAGQTLGEQYF. V usage is TRBV10-1 and J usage is TRBJ2-7; 7 bases are shared with TRBD1. CDR3 size: 14 residues. J lost 6 bases, V lost 4 bases, and 9 bases had no gene match. Germline V gene sequence: CDR1 WNHNN, CDR2 SYGVQD (reference sequence).

The gene calls are TRBV7-2 and TRBJ2-2; D may be TRBD1 (5 bases). From germline, CDR1 is SGHTA and CDR2 FQGNSA. The CDR3 sequence is 15 residues long. Trimming left V 2 bases short and J 0 bases short, with 7 bases between. In DNA, the CDR3 is TGTGCCAGCAGCTTAAGACAGACGAACACCGGGGAGCTGTTTTTT. As protein: CASSLRQTNTGELFF.

This chain joins TRBV19 and TRBJ2-1, with D unresolved. The germline V gene has CDR1 LNHDA and CDR2 SQIVND (reference sequence). V shed 6 bases and J shed 0 bases, with 6 bases lying between them. The CDR3 totals 13 residues. Here the CDR3 DNA reads TGTGCCAGTAGCACCGACTCCTACAATGAGCAGTTCTTC. Translated, it gives CASSTDSYNEQFF. The variable domain in full, with the rest retrieved from reference TRBV19 and TRBJ2-1, is DGGITQSPKYLFRKEGQNVTLSCEQNLNHDAMYWYRQDPGQGLRLIYYSQIVNDFQKGDIAEGYSVSREKKESFPLTVTSAQKNPTAFYLCASSTDSYNEQFFGPGTRLTVL.